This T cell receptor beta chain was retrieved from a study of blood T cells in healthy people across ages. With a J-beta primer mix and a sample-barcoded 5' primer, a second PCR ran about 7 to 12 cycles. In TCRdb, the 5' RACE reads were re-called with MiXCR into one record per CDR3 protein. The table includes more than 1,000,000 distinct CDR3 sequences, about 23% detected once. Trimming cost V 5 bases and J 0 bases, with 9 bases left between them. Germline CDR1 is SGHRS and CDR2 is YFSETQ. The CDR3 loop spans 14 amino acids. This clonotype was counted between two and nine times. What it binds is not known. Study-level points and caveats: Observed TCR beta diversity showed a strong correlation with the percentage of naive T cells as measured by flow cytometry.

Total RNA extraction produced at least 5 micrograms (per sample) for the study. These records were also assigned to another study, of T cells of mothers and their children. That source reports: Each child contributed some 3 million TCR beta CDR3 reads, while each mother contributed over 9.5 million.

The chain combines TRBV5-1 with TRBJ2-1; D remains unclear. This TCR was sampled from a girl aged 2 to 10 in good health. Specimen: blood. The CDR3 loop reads CASRTQSSYNEQFF. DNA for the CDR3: TGCGCCAGCAGGACACAAAGCTCCTACAATGAGCAGTTCTTC.